The sequence of this T cell receptor beta chain was determined in a study of blood T cell repertoires in COVID-19. About the study: Samples taken during acute and convalescent COVID-19 were collected in the United States, Italy and Spain. The analysed material was cDNA or gDNA that came from T cells, B-cell-depleted T cells, or PBMCs.

Per the original data handling: Amplified reference gene primers provided the basis for estimating nucleated cell counts. Assay used: immunoSEQ multiplex PCR; TCRdb lists only in-frame clones, some missing. The V and J calls and clone size were taken over from that table, and D and trimming were inferred from the DNA. In the table there are 140,000 or so clones, roughly 85% of which are singletons. Germline CDR1 is KGHSH and CDR2 is LQKENI. This CDR3 contains 16 residues. J was trimmed by 5 bases and V by 1 base; bases with no gene match: 7. V is TRBV18 and J is TRBJ2-2, with 7 nucleotides matching TRBD2. The specimen sequenced was peripheral blood. This TCR derives from a man aged 50 or older with acute or convalescent COVID-19. The CDR3 loop reads CASSPRSGTVTGELFF. The CDR3 nucleotides are TGTGCCAGCTCACCACGGAGCGGGACGGTTACCGGGGAGCTGTTTTTT.